This T cell receptor (beta chain) was retrieved from a study of CD8 T cells in Susac syndrome. Random hexamers were used to reverse transcribe the RNA input (roughly 0.5 to 1 ug). MiXCR, run by TCRdb on the immunoSEQ multiplex PCR reads, gives a single entry per CDR3 protein. The repertoire holds some 150,000 distinct CDR3 sequences, with 95% as singletons. CDR3 size: 14 residues. Germline-derived CDR1 and CDR2 are SGHNT and YYREEE (reference sequence). V shed 1 base and J shed 1 base, with 7 bases lying between them. This clonotype was counted between two and nine times. The gene calls are TRBV5-4 and TRBJ2-3, with D hard to call. The clonotype comes from a human donor with Susac syndrome. Sequenced input: CD4+ T cells from PBMCs. CDR3 in amino acids: CASSLNTGTDTQYF. In DNA, the CDR3 is TGTGCCAGCAGCTTGAATACAGGCACAGATACGCAGTATTTT.